This entry lists 13 T cell receptor beta chains sequenced from one sample in a study of blood T cell repertoires in COVID-19. The repertoire was sequenced with immunoSEQ multiplex PCR; TCRdb's copy has only in-frame clones and lacks some. The sample has just over 200,000 clones; about nine tenths are singletons. The material sequenced was peripheral blood. All receptors derive from a man of 80 years or more with acute or convalescent COVID-19.

The genes are TRBV5-5 and TRBJ1-2; no clear D gene. CDR3 length: 15 amino acids. V was cut by 4 bases and J by 0 bases, with 13 bases left in between. Looked up from germline, CDR1 is SGHKS and CDR2 is YYEKEE (reference sequence). CDR3 DNA: TGTGCCAGCAGCCCTGCGCCCGGTGCTAACTATGGCTACACCTTC. Amino acids: CASSPAPGANYGYTF.

The chain recombines TRBV24-1 with TRBJ2-2; no clear D. The CDR3 has 14 residues. The V and J ends lost 5 bases and 1 base respectively, with 7 bases between them. Germline assignment: CDR1 KGHDR and CDR2 SFDVKD. The CDR3 nucleotides read TGTGCCACCAGTGTGAGCAAGAACACCGGGGAGCTGTTTTTT. It codes for CATSVSKNTGELFF.

The chain is built from TRBV23-1 and TRBJ2-2; D may be TRBD2 (6 bases). TRBV23-1 is sorted into the ORF group, with uncertain function. V lost 0 bases and J lost 3, with 14 bases in between. The CDR3 has 17 residues. CDR3 nucleotide sequence: TGCGCCAGCAGTCAATCCCGTGGAGGGGAGGACACCGGGGAGCTGTTTTTT. It encodes CASSQSRGGEDTGELFF.

The chain recombines TRBV15 with TRBJ2-7; 9 bases align to TRBD1. V gave up 3 bases and J gave up 2 bases; unmatched junction bases: 2. There are 14 residues in the CDR3. Germline values: CDR1 LNHNV, CDR2 YYDKDF (reference sequence). The DNA of the CDR3 is TGTGCCACCAGCAGGGACAGGGGCCCCTACGAGCAGTACTTC. It specifies CATSRDRGPYEQYF.

This clone was observed once. The chain carries TRBV3-1 (or the pseudogene TRBV3-2) and TRBJ2-7, with D perhaps matching TRBD2 (5 bases). Trimming cost V 2 bases and J 1 base, with 9 bases left between them. Per the germline V gene, CDR1 is LGHDT and CDR2 is YNNKEL (reference sequence). The CDR3 spans 14 residues. The CDR3 here is CASSQLGNSYEQYF. The CDR3 bases are TGTGCCAGCAGCCAACTCGGGAATTCCTACGAGCAGTACTTC.

CDR3 sequence (DNA): TGTGCCAGTAGTATAAGAGGCCAGCCCCAGCATTTT. Encoded protein: CASSIRGQPQHF. The rearrangement joins TRBV19 to TRBJ1-5; D unresolved. Per germline, CDR1 LNHDA and CDR2 SQIVND (reference sequence). The CDR3 contains 12 residues. The V and J ends lost 2 bases and 7 bases respectively, with 6 bases between them.

The chain uses TRBV4-1 and TRBJ1-2; D is undetermined. Germline CDR1 MGHRA, CDR2 YSYEKL. The V end was cut by 0 bases, the J end by 4 bases, with 12 bases between. The CDR3 runs to 15 residues. CDR3 nucleotides: TGCGCCAGCAGCCAAGAAACCCGGACTATCTATGGCTACACCTTC. Translating gives CASSQETRTIYGYTF.

The chain employs TRBV6-6 and TRBJ2-5; 7 bases agree with TRBD1. Germline trimming cut 2 bases from V and 3 bases from J; bases unmatched to any gene: 6. Germline V gene data show CDR1 as MNHNY and CDR2 as SVGAGI (reference sequence). The CDR3 covers 15 residues. The CDR3 region has the DNA TGTGCCAGCAGTTACCCTCAAGGGACAGAAGAGACCCAGTACTTC. This encodes CASSYPQGTEETQYF.

The chain combines TRBV5-5 with TRBJ1-6, with TRBD1 as a possible D gene (5 bases). The CDR3 sequence is 18 residues long. Trimming took off 4 bases at V and 0 bases at J, with 17 bases between the two ends. Germline CDR1 and CDR2: SGHKS and YYEKEE (reference sequence). The CDR3 sequence: CASSIDRRPGSYNSPLHF. DNA for the CDR3: TGTGCCAGCAGCATCGACAGACGACCGGGCTCCTATAATTCACCCCTCCACTTT.

The V and J genes are TRBV19 and TRBJ2-1; D uncertain. Trimming left V 5 bases short and J 7 bases short, with 15 bases between. The CDR3 runs to 14 residues. The germline V gene encodes CDR1 LNHDA and CDR2 SQIVND (reference sequence). The CDR3 DNA is TGTGCCAGTAGTGGGTCGAGCGTGGAGAATGAGCAGTTCTTC. Its protein product is CASSGSSVENEQFF. Using reference TRBV19 and TRBJ2-1 for the parts outside the CDR3, the full variable domain is DGGITQSPKYLFRKEGQNVTLSCEQNLNHDAMYWYRQDPGQGLRLIYYSQIVNDFQKGDIAEGYSVSREKKESFPLTVTSAQKNPTAFYLCASSGSSVENEQFFGPGTRLTVL.

This sequence joins TRBV29-1 and TRBJ2-1; D is uncertain. Germline loops: CDR1 SQVTM, CDR2 ANQGSEA. V lost 0 bases to trimming and J lost 7 bases, with 16 bases between them. The CDR3 is made up of 15 amino acids. The CDR3 region has the DNA TGCAGCGTTGAAGAATGGAGTGGAGCGTTTAATGAGCAGTTCTTC. Protein product: CSVEEWSGAFNEQFF.

J is TRBJ1-5 and V is TRBV6-1, with D perhaps matching TRBD1 (6 bases). Germline lookup yields CDR1 MNHNS and CDR2 SASEGT. Between the trimmed V and J ends, which lost 2 bases and 7 bases, there was a span of 15 bases. The CDR3 has 15 residues. The CDR3, as DNA: TGTGCCAGCAGTGAATGGGGGCAGGGAAGCCAGCCCCAGCATTTT. Translation: CASSEWGQGSQPQHF.

Only a few counts were recorded for this clone. Here the CDR3 reads CASSLYASGSTETQYF. CDR3 nucleotides: TGTGCCAGCAGCTTATACGCTAGCGGGTCTACAGAGACCCAGTACTTC. This chain uses TRBV7-6 with TRBJ2-5, with 8 bases identical to TRBD2. Unmatched junction bases numbered 9, after V lost 2 bases and J lost 4 bases. CDR1 and CDR2 from the germline V gene are SGHVS and FNYEAQ. The CDR3 spans 16 residues.